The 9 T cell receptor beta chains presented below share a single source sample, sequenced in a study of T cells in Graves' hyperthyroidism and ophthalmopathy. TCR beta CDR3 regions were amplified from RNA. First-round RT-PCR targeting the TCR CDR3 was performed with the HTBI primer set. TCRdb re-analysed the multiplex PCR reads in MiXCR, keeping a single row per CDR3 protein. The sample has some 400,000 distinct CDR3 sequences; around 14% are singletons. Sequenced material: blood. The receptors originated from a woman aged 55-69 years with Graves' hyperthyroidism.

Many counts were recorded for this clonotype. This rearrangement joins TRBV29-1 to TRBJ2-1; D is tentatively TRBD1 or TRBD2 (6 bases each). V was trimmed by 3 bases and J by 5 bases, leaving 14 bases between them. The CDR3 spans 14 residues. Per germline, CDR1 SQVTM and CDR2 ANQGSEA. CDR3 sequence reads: CSVDGRRGHNEQFF. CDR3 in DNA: TGCAGCGTTGATGGTCGTCGGGGGCACAATGAGCAGTTCTTC.

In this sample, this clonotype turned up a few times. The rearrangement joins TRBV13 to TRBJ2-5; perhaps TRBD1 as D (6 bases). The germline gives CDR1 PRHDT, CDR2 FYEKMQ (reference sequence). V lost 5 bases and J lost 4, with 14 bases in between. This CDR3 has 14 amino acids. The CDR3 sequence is CASSRGQMGETQYF. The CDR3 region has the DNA TGTGCCAGCAGCAGAGGACAGATGGGAGAGACCCAGTACTTC.

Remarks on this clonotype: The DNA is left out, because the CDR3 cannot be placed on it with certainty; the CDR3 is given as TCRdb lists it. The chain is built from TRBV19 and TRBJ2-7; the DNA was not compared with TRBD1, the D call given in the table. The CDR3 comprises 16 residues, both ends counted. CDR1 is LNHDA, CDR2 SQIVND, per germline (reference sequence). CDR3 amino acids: CASSLYFGTGTYEQHF.

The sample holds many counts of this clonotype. The CDR3 region is CASSLGLAGDSDTQYF. The CDR3 bases are TGCGCCAGCAGCTTAGGACTAGCGGGAGATTCGGATACGCAGTATTTT. This chain joins TRBV5-1 and TRBJ2-3; TRBD2 matches 13 bases. Germline CDR1 and CDR2: SGHRS and YFSETQ. There are 16 residues in the CDR3. After removal of 2 bases from V and 6 bases from J, the junction contained 6 bases not matched to a gene. Based on the CDR3 plus reference TRBV5-1 and TRBJ2-3, the full variable domain is KAGVTQTPRYLIKTRGQQVTLSCSPISGHRSVSWYQQTPGQGLQFLFEYFSETQRNKGNFPGRFSGRQFSNSRSEMNVSTLELGDSALYLCASSLGLAGDSDTQYFGPGTRLTVL.

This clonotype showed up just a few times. The CDR3 spells CASSEEGGGYTF. For the CDR3, the DNA is TGCGCCAGCAGCGAGGAAGGTGGTGGCTACACCTTC. The chain employs TRBV5-1 and TRBJ1-2; D gene ambiguous. Germline CDR1 SGHRS, CDR2 YFSETQ. The CDR3 is 12 residues long. V shed 4 bases and J shed 7 bases, with 11 bases lying between them.

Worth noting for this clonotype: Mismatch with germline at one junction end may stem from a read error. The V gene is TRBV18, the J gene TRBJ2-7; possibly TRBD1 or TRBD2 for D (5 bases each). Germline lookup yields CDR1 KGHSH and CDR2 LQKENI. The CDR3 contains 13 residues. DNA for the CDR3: TGTGCCAGCTCACGGGCAGGGACCTACGGGCAGTACTTC. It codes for CASSRAGTYGQYF.

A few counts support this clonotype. For the CDR3, the DNA is TGTGCCAGTAGTATTGGGGCTAGCGGGAGGTATACGCAGTATTTT. This sequence encodes CASSIGASGRYTQYF. V usage is TRBV19 and J usage is TRBJ2-3, with 11 bases aligning to TRBD2. This CDR3 comprises 15 residues. The J segment lost 7 bases and the V segment lost 3 bases, leaving 6 bases of the junction unmatched. Germline CDR1 LNHDA, CDR2 SQIVND (reference sequence).

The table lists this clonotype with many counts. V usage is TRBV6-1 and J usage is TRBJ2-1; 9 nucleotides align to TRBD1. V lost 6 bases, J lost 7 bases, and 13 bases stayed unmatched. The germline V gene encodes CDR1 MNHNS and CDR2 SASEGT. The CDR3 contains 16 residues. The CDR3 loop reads CASSSRGTGISNEQFF. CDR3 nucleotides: TGTGCCAGCAGCTCACGGGGGACAGGGATATCAAATGAGCAGTTCTTC.

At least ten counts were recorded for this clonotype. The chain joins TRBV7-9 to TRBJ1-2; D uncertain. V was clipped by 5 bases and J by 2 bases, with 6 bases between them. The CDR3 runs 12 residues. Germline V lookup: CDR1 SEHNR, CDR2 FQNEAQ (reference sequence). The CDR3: CASSVRNYGYTF. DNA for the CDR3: TGTGCCAGCAGCGTACGCAACTATGGCTACACCTTC.